This T cell receptor (beta chain) was sequenced for a study of blood T cell repertoires in COVID-19. Study at large: The United States, Italy and Spain supplied acute and convalescent COVID-19 samples.

Original processing notes: Nucleated cell counts were estimated from reference gene primer amplification. TCRdb's copy holds only in-frame clones and misses some; the assay was immunoSEQ multiplex PCR. That table gives V, J and clone size, and the DNA gave D and trimming. The sample lists 10,000 or so clones, 70% to 75% seen once, with 5% to 6.5% in the top ten. Per the germline V gene, CDR1 is SNHLY and CDR2 is FYNNEI. The CDR3 length is 14 residues. The ends lost 3 bases at V and 5 bases at J; junction bases unmatched: 6. Sequenced input: peripheral blood. This receptor was obtained from a man between 60 and 75 years old with COVID-19, enrolled during active disease. The rearrangement links TRBV2 to TRBJ2-5; 7 nucleotides match TRBD1. CDR3 protein: CASSDDREEETQYF. CDR3 in DNA: TGTGCCAGCAGTGATGACAGGGAAGAGGAGACCCAGTACTTC. The full variable domain, rest sourced from reference TRBV2 and TRBJ2-5, is EPEVTQTPSHQVTQMGQEVILRCVPISNHLYFYWYRQILGQKVEFLVSFYNNEISEKSEIFDDQFSVERPDGSNFTLKIRSTKLEDSAMYFCASSDDREEETQYFGPGTRLLVL.